This TCR beta chain was profiled in a study of Tregs in tolerant kidney transplant recipients. In regard to this clone: The antigen remains unidentified.

Thawed PBMCs were FACS-sorted into unstimulated CD4+CD25+CD127- regulatory T cells, CD4+CD25- non-regulatory cells, CD4 and CD8 cells. Some clones are missing from TCRdb's copy, which holds only in-frame ones; the method was immunoSEQ multiplex PCR. The sample has 200,000 to 300,000 clones; approximately 84% are singletons. CDR3 length equals 18 residues. Losses at the gene ends were 0 bases for V and 6 bases for J; bases not matched to a gene: 14. CDR1 and CDR2 (germline): MGHRA, YSYEKL. General observations from the study: Biological reproducibility was not directly addressed, but technical replication error appeared minimal.

Sample: CD4+ T cells from blood. The chain couples TRBV4-1 to TRBJ1-1, with 9 bases lining up with TRBD1. The sequence came from a human donor in good health. CDR3 nucleotide sequence: TGCGCCAGCAGCCAAGAGGCGGGACAGGGAACCAGGGGGGCTGAAGCTTTCTTT. It yields the protein CASSQEAGQGTRGAEAFF.